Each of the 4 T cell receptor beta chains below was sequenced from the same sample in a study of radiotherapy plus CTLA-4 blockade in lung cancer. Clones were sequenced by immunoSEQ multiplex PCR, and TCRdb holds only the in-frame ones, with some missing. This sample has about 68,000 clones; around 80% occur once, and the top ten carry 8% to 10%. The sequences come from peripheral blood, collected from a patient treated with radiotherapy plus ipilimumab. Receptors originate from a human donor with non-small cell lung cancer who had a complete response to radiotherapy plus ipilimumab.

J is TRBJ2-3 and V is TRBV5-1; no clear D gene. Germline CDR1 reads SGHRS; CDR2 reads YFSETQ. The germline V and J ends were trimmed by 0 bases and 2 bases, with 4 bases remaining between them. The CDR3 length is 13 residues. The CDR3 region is CASSLADTDTQYF. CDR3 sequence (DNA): TGCGCCAGCAGCTTGGCGGACACAGATACGCAGTATTTT.

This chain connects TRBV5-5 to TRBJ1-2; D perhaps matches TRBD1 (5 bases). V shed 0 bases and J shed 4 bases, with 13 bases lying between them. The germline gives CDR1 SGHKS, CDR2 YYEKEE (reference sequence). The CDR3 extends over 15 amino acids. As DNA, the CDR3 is TGTGCCAGCAGCTTGGCCTCCGGGACGGCCTATGGCTACACCTTC. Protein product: CASSLASGTAYGYTF.

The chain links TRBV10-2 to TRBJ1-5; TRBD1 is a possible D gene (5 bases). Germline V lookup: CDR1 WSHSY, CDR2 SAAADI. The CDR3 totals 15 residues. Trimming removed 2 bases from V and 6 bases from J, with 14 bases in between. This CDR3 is CASSEGGGVGQPQHF. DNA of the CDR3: TGCGCCAGCAGTGAGGGGGGAGGGGTTGGTCAGCCCCAGCATTTT.

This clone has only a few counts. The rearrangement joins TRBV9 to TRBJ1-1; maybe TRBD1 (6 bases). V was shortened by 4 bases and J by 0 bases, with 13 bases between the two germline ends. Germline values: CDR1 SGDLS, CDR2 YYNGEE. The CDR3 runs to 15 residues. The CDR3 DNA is TGTGCCAGCAGCCAACCGGGGGCTATGAACACTGAAGCTTTCTTT. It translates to CASSQPGAMNTEAFF.